Below, 24 T cell receptor beta chains from the same sample are listed, as sequenced in a study of shared clonotypes between healthy human individuals. The data were produced by immunoSEQ multiplex PCR, yet TCRdb's version contains in-frame clones alone and is incomplete. The sample has 2 million to 2.5 million clones; over 85% are singletons. Specimen: naive CD4+ T cells sorted from blood. Subset defined: CD45RA+ positively selected. The origin of the receptors is a man younger than 30 in good health.

The chain uses TRBV5-4 and TRBJ1-1; 9 bases map to TRBD1. There are 13 residues in the CDR3. The V and J ends lost 5 bases and 3 bases, in that order; junction bases with no gene match: 2. Germline V CDR1 and CDR2: SGHNT, YYREEE (reference sequence). The CDR3 sequence is CASRGDRDTEAFF. As DNA, the CDR3 is TGTGCCAGCAGAGGGGACAGGGACACTGAAGCTTTCTTT. Based on the CDR3 plus reference TRBV5-4 and TRBJ1-1, the full variable domain is ETGVTQSPTHLIKTRGQQVTLRCSSQSGHNTVSWYQQALGQGPQFIFQYYREEENGRGNFPPRFSGLQFPNYSSELNVNALELDDSALYLCASRGDRDTEAFFGQGTRLTVV.

J is TRBJ2-1 and V is TRBV25-1; 13 bases are shared with TRBD2. CDR3 length: 15 amino acids. With V trimmed by 6 bases and J by 7 bases, 6 bases remained unmatched. Germline V gene lookup returns CDR1 MGHDK and CDR2 SYGVNS. The CDR3 DNA is TGTGCCAGCAGCCACCGACTAGCGGGAGGTAATGAGCAGTTCTTC. Its translation is CASSHRLAGGNEQFF.

The rearrangement joins TRBV27 to TRBJ2-5; weak D call: TRBD1 (5 bases). The CDR3 is 14 residues long. Trimming cost V 3 bases and J 4 bases, with 12 bases left between them. Germline CDR1 reads MNHEY; CDR2 reads SMNVEV (reference sequence). The CDR3 DNA sequence: TGTGCCAGCAGTTTGGCCAGGGATGGAGAGACCCAGTACTTC. The encoded protein is CASSLARDGETQYF.

V is TRBV5-8 and J is TRBJ2-1, with TRBD1 identical over 9 bases. Losses at the gene ends were 3 bases for V and 8 bases for J; bases not matched to a gene: 15. Germline CDR1 is SGHTS and CDR2 is YDEGEE. The CDR3 totals 17 residues. CDR3 residues: CASSSGQGPSLPDEQFF. CDR3 nucleotide sequence: TGTGCCAGCAGCTCGGGACAGGGCCCCTCTTTACCGGATGAGCAGTTCTTC.

This sequence joins TRBV25-1 and TRBJ2-1; 9 nucleotides align to TRBD2. Looked up from germline, CDR1 is MGHDK and CDR2 is SYGVNS. This CDR3 contains 16 residues. The trim removed 9 bases at V and 4 bases at J, leaving 13 bases unmatched. CDR3 in amino acids: CARFCFGGRGYNEQFF. The CDR3 DNA follows: TGTGCCAGATTTTGTTTCGGCGGGAGGGGATACAATGAGCAGTTCTTC.

Comment on this clone: Just one base apart from a much larger clone, this may be a read error. The same CDR3 also results from other DNA sequences found in this sample. The rearrangement joins TRBV18 to TRBJ2-7; the D gene could be TRBD1 or TRBD2 (5 bases each). Germline CDR1 reads KGHSH; CDR2 reads LQKENI. CDR3 length: 17 amino acids. V lost 3 bases and J 2 bases, leaving 20 bases between the germline ends. CDR3 sequence (DNA): TGTGCCAGCTCACCGTCCTGGAGAGGGACCCGGGCCTACGAGCAGTACTTC. It is translated as CASSPSWRGTRAYEQYF.

This rearrangement joins TRBV27 to TRBJ2-1, with D possibly being TRBD1 or TRBD2 (6 bases each). V was trimmed by 0 bases and J by 6 bases, leaving 12 bases between them. Germline loops: CDR1 MNHEY, CDR2 SMNVEV (reference sequence). CDR3 length equals 15 residues. CDR3 loop: CASSLSGGAFNEQFF. The DNA for the CDR3 is TGTGCCAGCAGTTTATCGGGGGGCGCGTTCAATGAGCAGTTCTTC.

This clone was seen only once. DNA for the CDR3: TGTGCCAGCCGTCCCGGGAGGGGGTCCTACGAGCAGTACTTC. Protein: CASRPGRGSYEQYF. The J gene is TRBJ2-7, the V gene TRBV2, with 8 nucleotides matching TRBD2. The junction had 7 bases not matched to a gene; V was cut back by 8 bases and J by 1 base. The CDR3 has 14 residues. The V gene's germline CDR1 is SNHLY and CDR2 FYNNEI. The full variable domain, with the rest looked up from reference TRBV2 and TRBJ2-7, is EPEVTQTPSHQVTQMGQEVILRCVPISNHLYFYWYRQILGQKVEFLVSFYNNEISEKSEIFDDQFSVERPDGSNFTLKIRSTKLEDSAMYFCASRPGRGSYEQYFGPGTRLTVT.

The sample holds one count of this clone. This chain joins TRBV25-1 and TRBJ2-5; D possibly corresponds to TRBD2 (5 bases). Germline assignment: CDR1 MGHDK and CDR2 SYGVNS. The CDR3 length is 16 residues. V was cut by 1 base and J by 4 bases, with 16 bases left in between. DNA of the CDR3: TGTGCCAGCAGTGAATTAGGAGGAGCTTGGGTAGAGACCCAGTACTTC. It is translated as CASSELGGAWVETQYF.

The chain has TRBV28 and TRBJ1-2, with D maybe TRBD1 (6 bases). Germline CDR1 is MDHEN and CDR2 is SYDVKM. Trimming took off 3 bases at V and 2 bases at J, with 16 bases between the two ends. This CDR3 has 16 amino acids. This chain's CDR3 is CASSFTRGGENYGYTF. CDR3 in DNA: TGTGCCAGCAGTTTTACCAGGGGTGGGGAGAACTATGGCTACACCTTC.

The V and J genes are TRBV7-2 and TRBJ2-4; 12 bases are a match to TRBD2. Germline CDR1 is SGHTA and CDR2 is FQGNSA. With 5 bases clipped from V and 8 bases from J, the junction kept 16 bases outside the gene matches. The CDR3 is 18 amino acids. This CDR3 is CASSRGALTSGSGDIQYF. In nucleotides, the CDR3 is TGTGCCAGCAGCCGAGGGGCCTTGACTAGCGGGAGCGGGGACATTCAGTACTTC.

Concerning this clone itself: Other nucleotide sequences in the sample specify the same CDR3. The chain has TRBV7-9 and TRBJ2-3; 7 bases match TRBD2. The CDR3 is 14 residues long. V dropped 5 bases and J dropped 0; count of bases not matched to a gene: 2. Germline CDR1 is SEHNR and CDR2 is FQNEAQ (reference sequence). The CDR3 sequence is CASSPGLSTDTQYF. CDR3 in DNA: TGTGCCAGCAGCCCGGGACTAAGCACAGATACGCAGTATTTT. The full variable domain, completed using reference TRBV7-9 and TRBJ2-3, is DTGVSQNPRHKITKRGQNVTFRCDPISEHNRLYWYRQTLGQGPEFLTYFQNEAQLEKSRLLSDRFSAERPKGSFSTLEIQRTEQGDSAMYLCASSPGLSTDTQYFGPGTRLTVL.

The rearrangement joins TRBV6-6 to TRBJ1-1; perhaps TRBD1 as D (5 bases). V was pared by 6 bases and J by 4 bases, with 21 bases between. The CDR3 sequence is 16 residues long. Germline values: CDR1 MNHNY, CDR2 SVGAGI (reference sequence). CDR3 in amino acids: CASSRQGYEGVTEAFF. The CDR3 bases are TGTGCCAGCAGCCGGCAGGGCTATGAAGGAGTCACTGAAGCTTTCTTT.

DNA of the CDR3: TGCGCCAGCAGCCAATGGACAGGCCGTCAAGAGACCCAGTACTTC. Protein: CASSQWTGRQETQYF. The rearrangement links TRBV4-1 to TRBJ2-5; 7 nucleotides line up with TRBD1. From germline, CDR1 is MGHRA and CDR2 YSYEKL. The V and J ends lost 2 bases and 2 bases, in that order; junction bases with no gene match: 5. This CDR3 is 15 amino acids long.

V gene TRBV28 combines with J gene TRBJ2-6; D not certain. There are 14 residues in the CDR3. The germline V gene has CDR1 MDHEN and CDR2 SYDVKM. V shed 7 bases and J shed 1 base, with 8 bases lying between them. CDR3 loop: CASTRQSGANVLTF. Written as DNA, the CDR3 is TGTGCCAGCACGCGCCAGTCTGGGGCCAACGTCCTGACTTTC.

V and J are TRBV5-1 and TRBJ2-1; 7 bases agree with TRBD2. Trimming at V came to 6 bases and at J to 0 bases, leaving 3 bases not matched to a gene. The CDR3 totals 14 residues. Germline V gives CDR1 SGHRS, CDR2 YFSETQ. The chain's CDR3 is CASMRGSSYNEQFF. CDR3 bases: TGCGCCAGCATGCGCGGGAGCTCCTACAATGAGCAGTTCTTC. Using reference TRBV5-1 and TRBJ2-1 for the parts outside the CDR3, the full variable domain is KAGVTQTPRYLIKTRGQQVTLSCSPISGHRSVSWYQQTPGQGLQFLFEYFSETQRNKGNFPGRFSGRQFSNSRSEMNVSTLELGDSALYLCASMRGSSYNEQFFGPGTRLTVL.

The chain is built from TRBV21-1 and TRBJ1-5; the DNA was not compared with TRBD1, the D call given in the table. TRBV21-1 has pseudogene status. This CDR3 is built from 18 residues. The CDR3 DNA reads TGTGCCAGCAGCGAGGACAGGGGGACCCCCAGTAGCAATCAGCCCCAGCATTTT. This gives the protein CASSEDRGTPSSNQPQHF.

The chain couples TRBV6-1 to TRBJ1-4; D gene uncertain. Germline lookup yields CDR1 MNHNS and CDR2 SASEGT. V gave up 4 bases and J gave up 2 bases, with 8 bases separating them. The length of the CDR3 is 14 residues. CDR3 sequence reads: CASSGYATNEKLFF. As DNA, the CDR3 is TGTGCCAGCAGTGGCTACGCTACTAATGAAAAACTGTTTTTT.

This chain connects TRBV7-2 to TRBJ1-6; D possibly corresponds to TRBD1 (6 bases). There are 16 residues in the CDR3. With 3 bases removed from V and 7 bases from J, the gap between germline ends came to 16 bases. Germline CDR1 and CDR2: SGHTA and FQGNSA. CDR3: CASSLGGGGNNSPLHF. CDR3 coding DNA: TGTGCCAGCAGCTTGGGGGGAGGGGGTAACAATTCACCCCTCCACTTT.

The chain carries TRBV7-2 and TRBJ1-1, with D uncertain. This CDR3 is built from 13 residues. The germline V and J ends were trimmed by 3 bases and 3 bases, with 8 bases remaining between them. CDR1 is SGHTA, CDR2 FQGNSA, per germline. The CDR3 is CASSLTKDTEAFF. Written as DNA, the CDR3 is TGTGCCAGCAGCTTGACCAAAGACACTGAAGCTTTCTTT.

The V call is TRBV28, the J call TRBJ1-2; 8 bases map to TRBD1. This CDR3 contains 15 residues. Trimming took 2 bases from V and 3 from J; bases not matched to a gene: 5. CDR1 and CDR2 from the germline V gene are MDHEN and SYDVKM. DNA for the CDR3: TGTGCCAGCAGTTTACTGGACAGGGAGGACTATGGCTACACCTTC. Amino acid sequence: CASSLLDREDYGYTF.

This rearrangement joins TRBV27 to TRBJ1-1; D remains ambiguous. With 7 bases removed from V and 5 bases from J, the gap between germline ends came to 17 bases. This CDR3 has 14 residues. Germline V gene sequence: CDR1 MNHEY, CDR2 SMNVEV (reference sequence). CDR3 sequence reads: CASMIRDSETEAFF. The CDR3 DNA is TGTGCCAGCATGATCCGGGATTCTGAGACTGAAGCTTTCTTT.

The V call is TRBV29-1, the J call TRBJ2-7; TRBD2 agrees at 7 bases. Germline loops: CDR1 SQVTM, CDR2 ANQGSEA. Unmatched junction bases numbered 6, after V lost 5 bases and J lost 2 bases. This CDR3 region has 13 residues. The CDR3 nucleotides are TGCAGCGTTTCTGGACTAGTTCCCTACGAGCAGTACTTC. Translating gives CSVSGLVPYEQYF.

A note on this clone: The identical CDR3 is also encoded by other nucleotide sequences in the sample. CDR3 region: CASSRDRAGELFF. Here the CDR3 DNA reads TGCGCCAGCAGCCGTGACAGGGCCGGGGAGCTGTTTTTT. The chain couples TRBV10-1 to TRBJ2-2; 7 nucleotides align to TRBD1. The CDR3 loop spans 13 amino acids. The junction had 4 bases not matched to a gene; V was cut back by 6 bases and J by 6 bases. Germline CDR1 is WNHNN and CDR2 is SYGVQD (reference sequence).